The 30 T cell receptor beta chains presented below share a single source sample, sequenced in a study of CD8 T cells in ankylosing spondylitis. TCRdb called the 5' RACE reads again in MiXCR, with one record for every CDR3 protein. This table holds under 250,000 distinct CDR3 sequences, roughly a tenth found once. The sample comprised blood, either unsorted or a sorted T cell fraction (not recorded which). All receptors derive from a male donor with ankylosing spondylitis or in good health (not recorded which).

CDR3 protein: CASTPTVILNSPLHF. CDR3 coding DNA: TGTGCCAGCACCCCGACAGTGATACTTAATTCACCCCTCCACTTT. The V call is TRBV2, the J call TRBJ1-6, with D possibly being TRBD1 (5 bases). The germline V gene encodes CDR1 SNHLY and CDR2 FYNNEI. The CDR3 has 15 amino acids. V was pared by 7 bases and J by 6 bases, with 16 bases between.

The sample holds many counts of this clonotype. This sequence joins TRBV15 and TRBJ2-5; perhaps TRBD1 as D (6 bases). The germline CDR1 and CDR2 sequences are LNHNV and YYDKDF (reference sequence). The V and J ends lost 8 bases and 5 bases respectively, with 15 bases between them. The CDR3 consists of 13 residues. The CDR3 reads CATGQGQGETQYF. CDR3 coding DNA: TGTGCCACCGGGCAGGGCCAGGGGGAGACCCAGTACTTC. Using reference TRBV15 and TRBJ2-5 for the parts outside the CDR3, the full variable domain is DAMVIQNPRYQVTQFGKPVTLSCSQTLNHNVMYWYQQKSSQAPKLLFHYYDKDFNNEADTPDNFQSRRPNTSFCFLDIRSPGLGDTAMYLCATGQGQGETQYFGPGTRLLVL.

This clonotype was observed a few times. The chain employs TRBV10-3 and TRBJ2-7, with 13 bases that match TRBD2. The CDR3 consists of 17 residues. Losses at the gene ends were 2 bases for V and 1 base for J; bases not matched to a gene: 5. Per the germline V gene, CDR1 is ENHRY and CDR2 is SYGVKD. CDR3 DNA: TGTGCCATCAGTGAGGCGGGACTAGCGGGAAGGTCCTACGAGCAGTACTTC. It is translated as CAISEAGLAGRSYEQYF.

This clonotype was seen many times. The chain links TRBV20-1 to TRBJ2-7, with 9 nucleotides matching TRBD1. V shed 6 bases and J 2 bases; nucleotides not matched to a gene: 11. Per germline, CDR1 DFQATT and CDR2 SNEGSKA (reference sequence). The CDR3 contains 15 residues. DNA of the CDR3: TGCAGTGCCGAGGGGACAGGGCGAATTCCCTACGAGCAGTACTTC. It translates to CSAEGTGRIPYEQYF.

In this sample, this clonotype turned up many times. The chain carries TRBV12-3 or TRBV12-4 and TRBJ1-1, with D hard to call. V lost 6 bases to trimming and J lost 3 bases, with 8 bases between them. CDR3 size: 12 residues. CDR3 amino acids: CASSPGDTEAFF. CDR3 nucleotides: TGTGCCAGCAGCCCCGGAGACACTGAAGCTTTCTTT.

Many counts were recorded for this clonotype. CDR3 sequence: CASSPSGSTPGELFF. The CDR3 DNA reads TGTGCCAGCAGCCCTAGCGGGAGTACCCCCGGGGAGCTGTTTTTT. This sequence joins TRBV27 and TRBJ2-2, with 10 bases that match TRBD2. This CDR3 comprises 15 residues. From germline, CDR1 is MNHEY and CDR2 SMNVEV (reference sequence). Germline trimming cut 6 bases from V and 6 bases from J; bases unmatched to any gene: 7.

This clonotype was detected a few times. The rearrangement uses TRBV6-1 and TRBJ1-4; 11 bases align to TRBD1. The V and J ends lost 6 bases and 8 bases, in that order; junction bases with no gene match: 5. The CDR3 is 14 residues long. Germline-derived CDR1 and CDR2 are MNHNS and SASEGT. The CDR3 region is CASSAGQGGEKLFF. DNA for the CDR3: TGTGCCAGCAGCGCGGGACAGGGGGGCGAAAAACTGTTTTTT.

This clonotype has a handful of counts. Here the CDR3 reads CAWSVQGTGNTEAFF. The CDR3 bases are TGTGCCTGGAGTGTACAGGGGACAGGGAACACTGAAGCTTTCTTT. J is TRBJ1-1 and V is TRBV30; 8 nucleotides line up with TRBD1. The CDR3 runs to 15 residues. The trim removed 0 bases at V and 1 base at J, leaving 4 bases unmatched. Germline V gene data show CDR1 as GTSNPN and CDR2 as SVGIG (reference sequence).

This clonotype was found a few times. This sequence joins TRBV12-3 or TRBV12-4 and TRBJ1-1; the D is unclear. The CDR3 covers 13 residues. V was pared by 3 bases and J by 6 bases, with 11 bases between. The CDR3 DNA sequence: TGTGCCAGCAGTTTTCTTAGCGGCGCTGAAGCTTTCTTT. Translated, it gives CASSFLSGAEAFF.

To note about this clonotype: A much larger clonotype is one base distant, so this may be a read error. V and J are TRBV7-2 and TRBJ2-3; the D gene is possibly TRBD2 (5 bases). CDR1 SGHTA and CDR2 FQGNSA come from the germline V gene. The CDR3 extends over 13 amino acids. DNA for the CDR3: TGTGCCAGCAGCAAACTAGGGAGAGATACGCAGTGTTTT. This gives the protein CASSKLGRDTQCF. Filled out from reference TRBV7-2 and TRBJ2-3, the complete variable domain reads GAGVSQSPSNKVTEKGKDVELRCDPISGHTALYWYRQSLGQGLEFLIYFQGNSAPDKSGLPSDRFSAERTGGSVSTLTIQRTQQEDSAVYLCASSKLGRDTQCFGPGTRLTVL.

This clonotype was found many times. The CDR3 region has the DNA TGTGCCAGCAGCGCGGCACCTAACTATGGCTACACCTTC. Translated, it gives CASSAAPNYGYTF. The V and J genes are TRBV7-2 and TRBJ1-2; D is unclear. There are 13 residues in the CDR3. Looked up from germline, CDR1 is SGHTA and CDR2 is FQGNSA. The V gene lost 5 bases and the J gene lost 0 bases, with 7 bases spanning the gap. Full variable domain (rest looked up from reference TRBV7-2 and TRBJ1-2): GAGVSQSPSNKVTEKGKDVELRCDPISGHTALYWYRQSLGQGLEFLIYFQGNSAPDKSGLPSDRFSAERTGGSVSTLTIQRTQQEDSAVYLCASSAAPNYGYTFGSGTRLTVV.

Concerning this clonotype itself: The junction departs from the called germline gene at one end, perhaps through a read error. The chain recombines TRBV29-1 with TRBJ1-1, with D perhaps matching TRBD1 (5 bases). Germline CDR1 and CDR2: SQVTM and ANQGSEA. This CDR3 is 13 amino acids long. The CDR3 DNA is TGCAGCGTTGTAACAGGCGCGAACAGTGAAGCTTTCTTT. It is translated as CSVVTGANSEAFF.

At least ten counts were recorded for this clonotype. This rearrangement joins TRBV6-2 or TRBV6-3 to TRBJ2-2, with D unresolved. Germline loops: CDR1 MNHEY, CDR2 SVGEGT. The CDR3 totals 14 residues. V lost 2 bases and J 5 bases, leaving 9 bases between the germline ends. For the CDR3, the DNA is TGTGCCAGCAGTTACAAACAGTGGACCGGGGAGCTGTTTTTT. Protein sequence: CASSYKQWTGELFF.

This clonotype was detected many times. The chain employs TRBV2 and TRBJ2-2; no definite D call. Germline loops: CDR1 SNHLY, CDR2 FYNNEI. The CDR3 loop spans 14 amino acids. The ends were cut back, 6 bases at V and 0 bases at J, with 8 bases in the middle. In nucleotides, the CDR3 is TGTGCCAGCAGCGTAGCAGCGAACACCGGGGAGCTGTTTTTT. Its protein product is CASSVAANTGELFF.

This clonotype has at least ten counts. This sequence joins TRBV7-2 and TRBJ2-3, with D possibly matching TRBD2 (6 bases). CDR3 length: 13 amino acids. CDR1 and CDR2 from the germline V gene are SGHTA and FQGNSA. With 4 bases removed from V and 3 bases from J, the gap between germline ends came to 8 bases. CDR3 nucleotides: TGTGCCAGCAGCTGGCGGGGAACAGATACGCAGTATTTT. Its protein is CASSWRGTDTQYF. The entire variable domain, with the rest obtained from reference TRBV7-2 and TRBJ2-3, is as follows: GAGVSQSPSNKVTEKGKDVELRCDPISGHTALYWYRQSLGQGLEFLIYFQGNSAPDKSGLPSDRFSAERTGGSVSTLTIQRTQQEDSAVYLCASSWRGTDTQYFGPGTRLTVL.

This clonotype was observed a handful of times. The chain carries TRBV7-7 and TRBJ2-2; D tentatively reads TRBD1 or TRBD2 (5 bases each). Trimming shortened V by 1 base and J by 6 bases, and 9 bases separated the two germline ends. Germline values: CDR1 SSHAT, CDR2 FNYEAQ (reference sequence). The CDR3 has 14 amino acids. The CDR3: CASSLEWGSGELFF. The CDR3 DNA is TGTGCCAGCAGCTTAGAATGGGGGTCCGGGGAGCTGTTTTTT.

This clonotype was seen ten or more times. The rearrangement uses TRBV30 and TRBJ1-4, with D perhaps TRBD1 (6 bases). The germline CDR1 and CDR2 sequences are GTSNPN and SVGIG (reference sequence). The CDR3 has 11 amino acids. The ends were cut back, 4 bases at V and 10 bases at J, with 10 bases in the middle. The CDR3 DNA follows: TGTGCCTGGAAGACAGGCCCAAAACTGTTTTTT. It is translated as CAWKTGPKLFF.

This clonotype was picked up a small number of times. This CDR3 reads CASSLTSTYEQYF. CDR3 sequence (DNA): TGTGCCAGCAGCCTAACATCAACCTACGAGCAGTACTTC. The J gene is TRBJ2-7, the V gene TRBV7-9; D gene uncertain. CDR1 and CDR2 (germline): SEHNR, FQNEAQ (reference sequence). The CDR3 extends over 13 amino acids. Trimming cost V 5 bases and J 2 bases, with 10 bases left between them.

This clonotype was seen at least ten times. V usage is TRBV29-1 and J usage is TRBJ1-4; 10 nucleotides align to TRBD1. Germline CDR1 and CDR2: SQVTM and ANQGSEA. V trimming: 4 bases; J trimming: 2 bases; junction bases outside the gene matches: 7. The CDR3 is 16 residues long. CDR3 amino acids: CSVGTGGGRTNEKLFF. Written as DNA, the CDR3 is TGCAGCGTTGGGACAGGGGGGGGACGGACTAATGAAAAACTGTTTTTT.

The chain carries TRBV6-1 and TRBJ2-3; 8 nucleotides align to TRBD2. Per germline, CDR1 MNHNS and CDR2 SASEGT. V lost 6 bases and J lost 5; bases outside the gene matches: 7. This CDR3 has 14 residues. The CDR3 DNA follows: TGTGCCAGCAGAGCGGGACTAGACTTAGATACGCAGTATTTT. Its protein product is CASRAGLDLDTQYF.

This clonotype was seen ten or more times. The CDR3 nucleotides are TGCGCCAGCAGCTTGAGTGGGACAGGCACAGATACGCAGTATTTT. Protein sequence: CASSLSGTGTDTQYF. The chain employs TRBV5-1 and TRBJ2-3; 7 positions match TRBD1. The V segment lost 1 base and the J segment 1 base; nucleotides outside the gene matches: 3. The length of the CDR3 is 15 residues. Germline loops: CDR1 SGHRS, CDR2 YFSETQ.

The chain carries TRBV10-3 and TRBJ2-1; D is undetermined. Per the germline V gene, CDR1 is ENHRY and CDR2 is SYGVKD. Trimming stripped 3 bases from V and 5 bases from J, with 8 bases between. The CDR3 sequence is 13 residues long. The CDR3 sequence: CAISDGLHNEQFF. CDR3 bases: TGTGCCATCAGTGATGGTCTTCACAATGAGCAGTTCTTC.

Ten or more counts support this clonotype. This chain's CDR3 is CATSRDSDIQYF. The DNA for the CDR3 is TGTGCCACCAGCAGAGATTCGGACATTCAGTACTTC. The rearrangement uses TRBV15 and TRBJ2-4; D is uncertain. CDR3 length equals 12 residues. Trimming stripped 0 bases from V and 8 bases from J, with 5 bases between. Germline CDR1 and CDR2: LNHNV and YYDKDF (reference sequence).

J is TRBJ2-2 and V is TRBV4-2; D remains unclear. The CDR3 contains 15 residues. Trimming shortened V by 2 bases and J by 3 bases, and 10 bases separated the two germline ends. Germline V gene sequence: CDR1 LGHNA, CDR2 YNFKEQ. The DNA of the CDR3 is TGTGCCAGCAGCCAACATTACTCGGACACCGGGGAGCTGTTTTTT. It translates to CASSQHYSDTGELFF.

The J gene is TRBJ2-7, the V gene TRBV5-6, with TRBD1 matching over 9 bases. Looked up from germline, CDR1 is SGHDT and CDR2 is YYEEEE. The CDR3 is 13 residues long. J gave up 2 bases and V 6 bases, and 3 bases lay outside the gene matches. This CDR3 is CASTRDRAYEQYF. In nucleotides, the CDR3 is TGTGCCAGCACCCGGGACAGGGCCTACGAGCAGTACTTC.

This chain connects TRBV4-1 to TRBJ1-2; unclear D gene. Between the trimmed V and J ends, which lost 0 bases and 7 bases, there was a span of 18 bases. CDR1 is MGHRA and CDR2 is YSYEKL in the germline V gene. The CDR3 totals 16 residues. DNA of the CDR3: TGCGCCAGCAGCCAAGATGAGGCCCTGGCTTGGGGTGGCTACACCTTC. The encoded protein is CASSQDEALAWGGYTF.

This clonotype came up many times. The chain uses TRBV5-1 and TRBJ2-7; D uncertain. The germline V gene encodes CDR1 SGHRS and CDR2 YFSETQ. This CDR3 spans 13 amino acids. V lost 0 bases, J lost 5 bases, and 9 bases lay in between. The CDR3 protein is CASSLEATHEQYF. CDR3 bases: TGCGCCAGCAGCTTGGAGGCCACGCACGAGCAGTACTTC. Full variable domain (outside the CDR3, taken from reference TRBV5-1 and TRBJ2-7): KAGVTQTPRYLIKTRGQQVTLSCSPISGHRSVSWYQQTPGQGLQFLFEYFSETQRNKGNFPGRFSGRQFSNSRSEMNVSTLELGDSALYLCASSLEATHEQYFGPGTRLTVT.

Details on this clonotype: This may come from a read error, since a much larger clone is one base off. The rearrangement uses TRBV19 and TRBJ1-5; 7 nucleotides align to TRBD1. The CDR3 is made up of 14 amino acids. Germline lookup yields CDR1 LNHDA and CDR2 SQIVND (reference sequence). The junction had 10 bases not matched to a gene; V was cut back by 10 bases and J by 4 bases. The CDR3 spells CANSPDRENQPQHF. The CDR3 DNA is TGTGCCAATAGCCCCGACAGGGAAAATCAGCCCCAGCATTTT. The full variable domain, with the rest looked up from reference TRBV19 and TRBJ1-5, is DGGITQSPKYLFRKEGQNVTLSCEQNLNHDAMYWYRQDPGQGLRLIYYSQIVNDFQKGDIAEGYSVSREKKESFPLTVTSAQKNPTAFYLCANSPDRENQPQHFGDGTRLSIL.

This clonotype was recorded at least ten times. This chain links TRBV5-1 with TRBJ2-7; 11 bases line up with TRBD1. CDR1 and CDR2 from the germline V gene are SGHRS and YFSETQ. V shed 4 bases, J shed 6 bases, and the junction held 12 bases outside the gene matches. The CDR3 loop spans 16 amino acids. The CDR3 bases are TGCGCCAGCAGCCACGGGACAGGGGGGACAAGGAGCGAGCAGTACTTC. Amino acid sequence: CASSHGTGGTRSEQYF. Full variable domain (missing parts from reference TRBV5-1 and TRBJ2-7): KAGVTQTPRYLIKTRGQQVTLSCSPISGHRSVSWYQQTPGQGLQFLFEYFSETQRNKGNFPGRFSGRQFSNSRSEMNVSTLELGDSALYLCASSHGTGGTRSEQYFGPGTRLTVT.

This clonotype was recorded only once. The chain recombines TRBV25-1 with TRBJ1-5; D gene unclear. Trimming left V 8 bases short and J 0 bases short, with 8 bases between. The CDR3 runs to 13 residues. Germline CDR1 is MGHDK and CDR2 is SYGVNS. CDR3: CASLSYSNQPQHF. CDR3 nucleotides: TGTGCCAGCCTGAGTTATAGCAATCAGCCCCAGCATTTT.